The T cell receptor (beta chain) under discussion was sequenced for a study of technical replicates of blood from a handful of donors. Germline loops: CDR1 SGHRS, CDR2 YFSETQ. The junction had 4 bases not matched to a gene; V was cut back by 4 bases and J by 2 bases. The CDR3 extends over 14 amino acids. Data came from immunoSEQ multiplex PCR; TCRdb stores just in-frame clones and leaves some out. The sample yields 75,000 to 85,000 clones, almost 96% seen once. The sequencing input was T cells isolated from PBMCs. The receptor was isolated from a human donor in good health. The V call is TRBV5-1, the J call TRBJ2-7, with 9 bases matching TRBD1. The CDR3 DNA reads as TGCGCCAGCAGCCTGGGACAGGGTCCCTACGAGCAGTACTTC. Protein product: CASSLGQGPYEQYF.